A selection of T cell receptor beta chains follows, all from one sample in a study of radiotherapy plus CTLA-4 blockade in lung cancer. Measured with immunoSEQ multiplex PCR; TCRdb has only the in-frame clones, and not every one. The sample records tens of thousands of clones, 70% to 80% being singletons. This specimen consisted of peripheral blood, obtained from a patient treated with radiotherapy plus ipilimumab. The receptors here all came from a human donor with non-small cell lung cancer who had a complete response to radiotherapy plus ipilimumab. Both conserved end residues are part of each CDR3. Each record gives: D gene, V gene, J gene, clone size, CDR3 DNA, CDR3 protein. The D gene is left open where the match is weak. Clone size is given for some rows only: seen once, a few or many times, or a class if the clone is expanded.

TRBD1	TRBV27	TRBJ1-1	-	TGTGCCAGCAGTTTAGCCGGGACAGGGAGGGGTCGGGTCACTGAAGCTTTCTTT	CASSLAGTGRGRVTEAFF
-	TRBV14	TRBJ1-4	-	TGTGCCAGCAGCTCACAGCACGGACTGTTTGAAAAACTGTTTTTT	CASSSQHGLFEKLFF
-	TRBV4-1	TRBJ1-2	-	TGCGCCAGCAGCCCGGCCTCGGACAGCAACTATGGCTACACCTTC	CASSPASDSNYGYTF
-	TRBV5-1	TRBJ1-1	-	TGCGCCAGTCTCTCTGGAGGGGGGGGCACTGAAGCTTTCTTT	CASLSGGGGTEAFF
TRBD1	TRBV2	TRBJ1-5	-	TGTGCCAGCAGCCGGACAGGGAGCAATCAGCCCCAGCATTTT	CASSRTGSNQPQHF
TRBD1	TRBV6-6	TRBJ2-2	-	TGTGCCAGCAGCCGGGACAGGGACGGGGAGCTGTTTTTT	CASSRDRDGELFF
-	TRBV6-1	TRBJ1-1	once	TGTGCCAGCAGTGACGAGCCAGGTTACACTGAAGCTTTCTTT	CASSDEPGYTEAFF
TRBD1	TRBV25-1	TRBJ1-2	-	TGTGCCAGCAGTGACTCACAGGGGCATGGCTACACCTTC	CASSDSQGHGYTF
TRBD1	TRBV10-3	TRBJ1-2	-	TGTGCCATCAGCGGGACAGGGGTGGACTATGGCTACACCTTC	CAISGTGVDYGYTF
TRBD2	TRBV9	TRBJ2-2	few	TGTGCCAGCAGCGGTAGCGGGAGTTCGAACACCGGGGAGCTGTTTTTT	CASSGSGSSNTGELFF
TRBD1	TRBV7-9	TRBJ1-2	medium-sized	TGTGCCAGCATCCTGACAGGGGCGCTCTATGGCTACACCTTC	CASILTGALYGYTF
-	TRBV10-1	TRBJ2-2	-	TGCGCCAGCAGTGAGGGGAGTGGAGGGAACACCGGGGAGCTGTTTTTT	CASSEGSGGNTGELFF
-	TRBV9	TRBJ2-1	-	TGTGCCAGCAGCCCCCTTTTCCAGGGTAGCAATGAGCAGTTCTTC	CASSPLFQGSNEQFF
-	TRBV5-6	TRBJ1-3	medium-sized	TGTGCCAGCAGCTTAGGAACGGACACCATCTACTCTGGAAACACCATATATTTT	CASSLGTDTIYSGNTIYF
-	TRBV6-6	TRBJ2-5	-	TGTGCCAGCAATAAACTCCCCCAAGAGACCCAGTACTTC	CASNKLPQETQYF
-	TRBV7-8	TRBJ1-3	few	TGTGCCAGCAGCCCTAGAGGCCAGGGGTTTGGAAACACCATATATTTT	CASSPRGQGFGNTIYF
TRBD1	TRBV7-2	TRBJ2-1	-	TGTGCCAGCAGCACGACAGGGGGCGTATACAATGAGCAGTTCTTC	CASSTTGGVYNEQFF
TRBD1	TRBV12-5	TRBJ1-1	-	TGTGCTAGTGGTTGGGACAGGAAATTGAACACTGAAGCTTTCTTT	CASGWDRKLNTEAFF
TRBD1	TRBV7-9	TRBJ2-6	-	TGTGCCAGCAGCACCACAGGGGTTGGGGCCAACGTCCTGACTTTC	CASSTTGVGANVLTF
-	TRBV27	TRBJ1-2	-	TGTGCCAGCAGTCCGGGGATTATGAACTATGGCTACACCTTC	CASSPGIMNYGYTF
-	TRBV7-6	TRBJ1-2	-	TGTGCCAGCAGCTTAACCTTACTAGGTGGGGGCTACACCTTC	CASSLTLLGGGYTF
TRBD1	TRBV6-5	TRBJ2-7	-	TGTGCCAGCAGTTCTCCGGGACAGAGAGCCTACGAGCAGTACTTC	CASSSPGQRAYEQYF
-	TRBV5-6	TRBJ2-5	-	TGTGCCAGCAGCTTATGGGGGAGGGAGACCCAGTACTTC	CASSLWGRETQYF
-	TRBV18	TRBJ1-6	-	TGTGCCAGCTCACCAACTAAAGATTCACCCCTCCACTTT	CASSPTKDSPLHF
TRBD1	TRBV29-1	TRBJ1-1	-	TGCAGCGTTCAACAGGGGGTCACTGAAGCTTTCTTT	CSVQQGVTEAFF
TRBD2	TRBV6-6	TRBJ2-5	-	TGTGCCAGCAGGGAACTAGCGACGTACCAAGAGACCCAGTACTTC	CASRELATYQETQYF
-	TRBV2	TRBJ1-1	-	TGTGCCAGCATTGTGGACAGAGACACTGAAGCTTTCTTT	CASIVDRDTEAFF
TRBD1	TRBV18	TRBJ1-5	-	TGTGCCAGCTCACCACGGGACAGGGATTATAGCAATCAGCCCCAGCATTTT	CASSPRDRDYSNQPQHF
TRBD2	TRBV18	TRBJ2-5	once	TGTGCCAGCTCACCAGGTCTACTAGCGGGGGGAGAGACCCAGTACTTC	CASSPGLLAGGETQYF
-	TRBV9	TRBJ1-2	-	TGTGCCAGCAGCCCAGGGGAGGGCTATGGCTACACCTTC	CASSPGEGYGYTF
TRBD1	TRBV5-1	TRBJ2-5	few	TGCGCCAGCAGCTTGGATTTTGGGACAGCCCAAGAGACCCAGTACTTC	CASSLDFGTAQETQYF
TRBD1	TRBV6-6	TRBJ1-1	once	TGTGCCAGCAGTTCTCCAGGGGGTGGGAACACTGAAGCTTTCTTT	CASSSPGGGNTEAFF
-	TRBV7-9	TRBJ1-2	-	TGTGCCAGCAGCCCGGACTCACCTGCTGGCTACACCTTC	CASSPDSPAGYTF
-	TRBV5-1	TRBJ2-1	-	TGCGCCAGCAGCAGGGGGCGGGGCTTAGAAAATGAGCAGTTCTTC	CASSRGRGLENEQFF
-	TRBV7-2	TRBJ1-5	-	TGTGCCAGCAGCTTGCAGGGTACTGGCAATCAGCCCCAGCATTTT	CASSLQGTGNQPQHF
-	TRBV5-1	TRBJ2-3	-	TGCGCCAGCAGCACAGGGTCAGTGGGCGCAGATACGCAGTATTTT	CASSTGSVGADTQYF
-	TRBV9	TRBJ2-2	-	TGTGCCAGCAACCTGGACAGTGCGAACACCGGGGAGCTGTTTTTT	CASNLDSANTGELFF
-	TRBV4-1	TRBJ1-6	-	TGCGCCAGCAGCCAAGGGGACCAGCTAGCGAAATCACCCCTCCACTTT	CASSQGDQLAKSPLHF
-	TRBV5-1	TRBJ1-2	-	TGCGCCAGCAGCTTGGATTCGGGTAACTATGGCTACACCTTC	CASSLDSGNYGYTF
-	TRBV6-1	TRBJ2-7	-	TGTGCCAGCAGTGAAGTTGGAGGCTTGGGCTCCTACGAGCAGTACTTC	CASSEVGGLGSYEQYF
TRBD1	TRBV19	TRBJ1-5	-	TGTGCCAGTAGCCTCTACAGGGGATCTGATCAGCCCCAGCATTTT	CASSLYRGSDQPQHF
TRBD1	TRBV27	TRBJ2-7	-	TGTGCCAGCAGTTTATCAGAGGGGGCCTGGGAGCAGTACTTC	CASSLSEGAWEQYF